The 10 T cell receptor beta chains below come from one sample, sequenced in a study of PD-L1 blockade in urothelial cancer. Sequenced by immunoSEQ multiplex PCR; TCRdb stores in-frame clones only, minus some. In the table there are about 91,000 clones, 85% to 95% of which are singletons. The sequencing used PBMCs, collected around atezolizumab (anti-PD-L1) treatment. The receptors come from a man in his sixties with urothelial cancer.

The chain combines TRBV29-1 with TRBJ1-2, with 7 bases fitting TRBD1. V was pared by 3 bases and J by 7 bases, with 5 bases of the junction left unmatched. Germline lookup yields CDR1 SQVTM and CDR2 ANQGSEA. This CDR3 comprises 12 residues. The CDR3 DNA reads TGCAGCGTTGACAGGGGGGCCGGTGGCTACACCTTC. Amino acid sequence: CSVDRGAGGYTF. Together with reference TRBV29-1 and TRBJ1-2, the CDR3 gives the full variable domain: SAVISQKPSRDICQRGTSLTIQCQVDSQVTMMFWYRQQPGQSLTLIATANQGSEATYESGFVIDKFPISRPNLTFSTLTVSNMSPEDSSIYLCSVDRGAGGYTFGSGTRLTVV.

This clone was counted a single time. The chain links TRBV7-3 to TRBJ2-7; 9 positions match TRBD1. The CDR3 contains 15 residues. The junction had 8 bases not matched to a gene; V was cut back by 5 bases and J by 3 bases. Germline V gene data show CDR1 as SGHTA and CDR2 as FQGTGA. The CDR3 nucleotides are TGTGCCAGCAGCGCGGGACAGGGATGGCTCTACGAGCAGTACTTC. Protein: CASSAGQGWLYEQYF.

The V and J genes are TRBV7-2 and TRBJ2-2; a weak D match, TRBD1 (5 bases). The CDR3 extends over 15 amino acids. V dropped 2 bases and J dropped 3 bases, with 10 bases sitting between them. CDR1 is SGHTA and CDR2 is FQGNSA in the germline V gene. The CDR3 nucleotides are TGTGCCAGCAGCTTATTAGGGGCCGACACCGGGGAGCTGTTTTTT. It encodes CASSLLGADTGELFF.

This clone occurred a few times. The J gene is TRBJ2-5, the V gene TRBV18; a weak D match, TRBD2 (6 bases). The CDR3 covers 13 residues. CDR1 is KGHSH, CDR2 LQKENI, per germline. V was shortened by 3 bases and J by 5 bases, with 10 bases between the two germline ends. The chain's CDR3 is CASSPGGRETQYF. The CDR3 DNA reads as TGTGCCAGCTCACCTGGAGGGAGGGAGACCCAGTACTTC.

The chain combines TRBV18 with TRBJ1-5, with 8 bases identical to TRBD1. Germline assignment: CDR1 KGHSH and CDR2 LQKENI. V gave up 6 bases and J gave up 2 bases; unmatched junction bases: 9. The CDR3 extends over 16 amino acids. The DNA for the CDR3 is TGTGCCAGCTCGGGCCTCGGACAGGGCGGCAATCAGCCCCAGCATTTT. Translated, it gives CASSGLGQGGNQPQHF. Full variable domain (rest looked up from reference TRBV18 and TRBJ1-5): NAGVMQNPRHLVRRRGQEARLRCSPMKGHSHVYWYRQLPEEGLKFMVYLQKENIIDESGMPKERFSAEFPKEGPSILRIQQVVRGDSAAYFCASSGLGQGGNQPQHFGDGTRLSIL.

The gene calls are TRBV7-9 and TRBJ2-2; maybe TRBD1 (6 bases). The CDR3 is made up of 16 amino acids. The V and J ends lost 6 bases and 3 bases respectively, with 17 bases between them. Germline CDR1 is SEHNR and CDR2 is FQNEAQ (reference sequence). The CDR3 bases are TGTGCCAGCAGACTTAACAGGGTGAAGGACACCGGGGAGCTGTTTTTT. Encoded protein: CASRLNRVKDTGELFF.

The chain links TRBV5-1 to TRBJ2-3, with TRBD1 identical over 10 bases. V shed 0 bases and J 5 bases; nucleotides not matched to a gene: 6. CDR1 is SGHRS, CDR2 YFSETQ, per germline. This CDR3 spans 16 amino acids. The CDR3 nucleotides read TGCGCCAGCAGCTTGGGGACAGGGGGGCAAGTAGATACGCAGTATTTT. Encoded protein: CASSLGTGGQVDTQYF.

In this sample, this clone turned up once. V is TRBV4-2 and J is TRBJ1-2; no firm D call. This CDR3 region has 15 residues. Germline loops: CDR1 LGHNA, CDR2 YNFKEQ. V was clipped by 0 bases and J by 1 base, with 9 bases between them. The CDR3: CASSQDLIVNYGYTF. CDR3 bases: TGTGCCAGCAGCCAAGATCTTATAGTTAACTATGGCTACACCTTC.

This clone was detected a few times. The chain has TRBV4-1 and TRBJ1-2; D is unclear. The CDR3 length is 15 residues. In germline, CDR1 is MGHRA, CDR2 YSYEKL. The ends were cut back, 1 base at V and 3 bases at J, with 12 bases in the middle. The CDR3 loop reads CASSQAPHGDYGYTF. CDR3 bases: TGCGCCAGCAGCCAAGCGCCCCACGGAGACTATGGCTACACCTTC.

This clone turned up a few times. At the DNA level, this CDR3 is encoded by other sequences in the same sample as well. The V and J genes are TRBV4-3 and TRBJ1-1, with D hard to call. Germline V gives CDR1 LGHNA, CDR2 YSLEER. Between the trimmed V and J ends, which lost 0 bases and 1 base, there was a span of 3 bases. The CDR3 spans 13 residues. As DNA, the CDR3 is TGCGCCAGCAGCCAAGACAGGAACACTGAAGCTTTCTTT. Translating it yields CASSQDRNTEAFF.